This record covers a single T cell receptor beta chain. What it recognizes is unknown. Here immunoSEQ multiplex PCR was the method, and the copy in TCRdb shows in-frame clones only, minus some. The table includes around 8,000 clones, approximately 79% detected once. V shed 6 bases and J 5 bases; nucleotides not matched to a gene: 5. This CDR3 has 13 residues. Per germline, CDR1 MNHEY and CDR2 SMNVEV (reference sequence). The source of the sample is a study of PD-1 blockade in classical Hodgkin lymphoma. With no exception, relapse followed autologous stem cell transplantation in all patients, and brentuximab vedotin exposure varied. The patients, who had relapsed/refractory classical Hodgkin lymphoma, achieved best responses of complete response, partial response or progressive disease. Overall study results and limits: Reported baseline diversity: healthy donors highest, relapsed/refractory patients lowest. CD4+ but not CD8+ TCR diversity rose significantly by C4D1. What drove the repertoire differences, possibly disease activity or prior therapy, has not been defined.

This chain connects TRBV27 to TRBJ2-5, with TRBD2 matching over 8 bases. Sequenced material: peripheral blood mononuclear cells (PBMCs), taken at baseline. The receptor was derived from a human donor with classical Hodgkin lymphoma. The CDR3: CASRASGFETQYF. CDR3 nucleotide sequence: TGTGCCAGCAGGGCTAGCGGGTTTGAGACCCAGTACTTC.